This T cell receptor beta chain was obtained from a study of cytomegalovirus exposure and HLA in healthy donors (dated by TCRdb to about 2017). Some background on the complete study: An earlier analysis of approximately 550 of the donors reported approximately 270 Gb of sequence data and 117 million unique TCR beta sequences from about 200 million T cells. An early release that covered some 640 HLA-typed donors contained approximately 300 gigabases of sequencing data and around 80 million unique TCR sequences. Of the approximately 400 genotyped donors, over 65% fell in the genetic ancestry cluster associated with self-reported Caucasian donors. The study aimed to test whether cataloging public T cell receptors could reveal signatures of past pathogen exposure. The study profiled the T cell repertoires of about 640 subjects by immunosequencing and related them to cytomegalovirus serostatus. In addition to the first cohort of 650 to 800 subjects, a separate validation cohort of 120 different subjects was used. The study combined high-throughput TCR immunosequencing, statistical association of individual TCRs with disease status, and machine learning to predict cytomegalovirus infection status. A later analysis re-examined previously published TCR beta repertoires from roughly 720 donors and added high-resolution HLA genotyping to investigate patterns of TCR occurrence. Rather than using new phenotypic data, the later analysis identified candidate immune exposures from TCR beta sequences and from how often those sequences occurred across donors. An earlier analysis of around 540 of the donors applied high-throughput TCR beta sequencing to assess whether each TCR beta V gene segment acted as functional or pseudogenic. Donor age, sex, ethnicity and CMV serostatus were compiled alongside the repertoire data. A later genetic analysis took genome-wide SNP genotypes for about 55% of the 666 donors and used that subset as a discovery cohort. All discovery cohort repertoires had been generated on a single sequencing platform. HLA typing included class I and class II loci at four-digit resolution. The number of typed donors differed by locus: about 620-640 for A, B, C, DRB1 and DQB1; approximately 520 for DQA1; 606 for DPA1; and about 470 for DPB1. Because of strong linkage in the cohort, roughly five DR-DQ haplotypes were treated as single units for association and clustering. On average, about 200,000 unique TCR beta nucleotide sequences were sequenced per donor among a few hundred genotyped donors of the cohort, with around 19% of those sequences being non-productive.

Comment on this clone: Its antigen specificity is not known. No base qualities exist here, and no much larger clone lies one base off it.

CDR1 and CDR2, per the germline V gene (reference sequence), are SEHNR and FQNEAQ. The CDR3, cysteine through phenylalanine, is 16 amino acids long. Left in the record is the CDR3 DNA by itself, 48 bases read in frame from the first base. V trim: 7 bases; J trim: 1 base; unmatched bases: 7. The cohort consisted of 600 or so healthy bone marrow donors. At the time of sampling, every cohort member was nominally healthy, though immune exposures that went unrecorded were likely present. The donor tested CMV seronegative, placing the donor among the 350 or so seronegative members of the cohort. A peripheral blood sample was collected from each donor, and TCR beta sequencing was performed on peripheral blood mononuclear cells. The Qiagen DNeasy Blood Extraction Kit was used to extract genomic DNA from the blood cell samples. The paper as a whole reports these results and caveats: A cluster of highly shared sequence variants was judged likely to represent a technical artifact of the sequencing pipeline. The authors suggested that the approach could potentially be generalized to other disease states and immunological phenotypes. In a later analysis, most CMV-associated TCR beta chains were found to appear HLA-restricted, with HLA associations seemingly driven largely by CMV exposure. While some public TCRs were present in many individuals, most TCR sequences turned up only very rarely across donors. Three of the identified cytomegalovirus-associated TCR beta chains were confirmed in vitro to be specific for cytomegalovirus antigens. A further reported finding was that TCR beta sequences accurately predicted the HLA-A and HLA-B alleles for most subjects in the first cohort. HLA typing was unavailable for some donors at each locus, so association tests used only the typed subset. At a false discovery rate of 0.05, a later analysis linked fewer than 20,000 TCR beta sequences to specific HLA alleles. The presence/absence analyses assumed that sequencing depth was roughly uniform across donors, and that assumption may not be true. According to a later analysis, parvovirus B19, influenza, CMV and Epstein-Barr virus appeared linked to several top co-occurrence clusters. Because the 87-base-pair reads could not distinguish some IMGT-functional V segments, including TRBV6-2 and TRBV6-3, those segments were excluded. For the cohort, immune exposure information was limited to CMV serostatus. In a later analysis, HLA-associated TCR beta chains were found to be more clonally expanded and to have lower generation probabilities than equally common non-associated chains. Correlated functional status among segregating V segments might be attributable to linkage disequilibrium, but an unknown experimental factor could not be ruled out. In both the original and validation cohorts, the classifier was reported to diagnose cytomegalovirus status with high specificity and sensitivity. A later genetic analysis reported fewer N-insertions in productive TCRs among donors in an Asian-associated ancestry cluster than the approximately 670-donor mean. In an earlier analysis of 500 to 650 of the donors, most TCR beta V segments appeared in productive rearrangements about 90% or about 30% of the time, broadly matching IMGT annotations. A later analysis found that TCR association rates varied across HLA loci, with DRB1 alleles showing the most associated TCRs and HLA-C alleles the fewest. A total of 150 to 200 TCR beta chains were listed by the study as associated with cytomegalovirus. In this cohort, only TCR beta chains were sequenced, and detectable features were limited by the absence of alpha or paired-chain data. V-gene and J-gene trimming of TCR beta chains was associated with a missense DCLRE1C variant in a later genetic analysis, and the association was replicated in an independent cohort. Approximately 18 rarely observed V segments, including chromosome 9 orphons, were excluded from the earlier analysis of a few hundred of the donors because counts were too low. When HLA alleles, especially DR and DQ, strongly co-occurred, attributing TCR associations to individual alleles was difficult.

Libraries came from the immunoSEQ multiplex PCR assay. The multiplex PCR relied on a mix of 60 forward primers for TCR Vbeta segments and 13 reverse primers for TCR Jbeta segments. The CDR3 region of rearranged TCR beta genes was amplified from genomic DNA by a multiplex PCR assay. The amplified TCR beta libraries were sequenced on the Illumina HiSeq System as 87-base-pair reads. As for how the authors treated the data: A later analysis counted 75 million to 100 million unique TCR beta chains across the 670 or so repertoires, and some 11 million of these chains were shared by at least two donors. A nearest-neighbor algorithm error-corrected the raw reads and collapsed the reads into unique sequences, merging closely related sequences to remove PCR and sequencing errors. CDR3 sequences were aligned to IMGT reference sequences to assign V, D and J gene segments. Each retained sequence needed at least a six-nucleotide match to both a V gene segment and a J gene segment. Rearrangements were called productive when the CDR3 lacked stop codons and stayed in frame with V and J; all others were non-productive. Following IMGT convention, CDR3 was defined as the stretch from the second conserved V-encoded cysteine to the conserved J-encoded phenylalanine. The earlier analysis of some 550 of the donors excluded any sequence lacking an unambiguous match to a single V gene segment. In an earlier analysis of around 600 of the donors, V segments were called functional above 56.7% productive rearrangements and were called segregating when the between-donor standard deviation exceeded 5%. To diagnose cytomegalovirus status from the catalog of TCR beta chain sequences, a statistical classification framework was built. A later analysis assigned V and J genes by comparing TCR nucleotide sequences with IMGT/GENE-DB human TR gene sequences. In a later analysis, CDR3 sequences and most-parsimonious VDJ recombination scenarios were assigned using the TCRdist pipeline. In a later analysis, every TCR beta chain was defined by the combination of its CDR3 amino acid sequence and its V-gene family, and reads without a unique V-gene family were dropped. A later analysis removed 600 or so highly shared, low-generation-probability nucleotide sequences to deal with suspected cross-contamination and a sequencing artifact. A later analysis calculated a clonal expansion index for each public chain from normalized within-repertoire ranks of inferred template counts. In a later analysis, generation probabilities were computed using a VDJ recombination model fitted to out-of-frame rearrangements, and the results were checked against IGoR. In a later analysis, hypergeometric tests were used to score TCR-TCR, TCR-HLA and TCR-CMV co-occurrence, with a repertoire-size bias correction applied to TCR pairs. False discovery rates were estimated in a later analysis by permuting HLA or CMV assignments 20 times. In a later analysis, co-occurring TCRs were grouped using DBSCAN, with TCRdist sequence similarity added in when clustering inside HLA-allele-positive subsets. Repertoires with fewer than 30,000 or more than 120,000 public chains were left out of co-occurrence clustering, as were about five repertoires with anomalous nucleotide sharing. Entries here come from immuneACCESS through TCRdb and include only in-frame sequences with V and J called. Some clones fail to appear in such tables; in the studies checked, an unresolved V gene covers under half of the shortfall, and the cause of the remainder is unknown. From that table come the V and J calls and clone size; the DNA was used to work out D and trimming. In all, the sample holds fewer than 100,000 clones, and roughly three quarters of those were seen once. The ten largest clones capture 6% to 8.5% of the sample.

Sequencing used PBMCs. This sequence uses TRBV7-9 and TRBJ2-4; 10 middle bases align to TRBD1. The clonotype was recovered from a female donor in good health and CMV-seronegative. The CDR3: CASTQTGGFAKNIQYF. Read as DNA, the sequence is TGTGCCAGCACCCAGACAGGGGGCTTTGCCAAAAACATTCAGTACTTC.